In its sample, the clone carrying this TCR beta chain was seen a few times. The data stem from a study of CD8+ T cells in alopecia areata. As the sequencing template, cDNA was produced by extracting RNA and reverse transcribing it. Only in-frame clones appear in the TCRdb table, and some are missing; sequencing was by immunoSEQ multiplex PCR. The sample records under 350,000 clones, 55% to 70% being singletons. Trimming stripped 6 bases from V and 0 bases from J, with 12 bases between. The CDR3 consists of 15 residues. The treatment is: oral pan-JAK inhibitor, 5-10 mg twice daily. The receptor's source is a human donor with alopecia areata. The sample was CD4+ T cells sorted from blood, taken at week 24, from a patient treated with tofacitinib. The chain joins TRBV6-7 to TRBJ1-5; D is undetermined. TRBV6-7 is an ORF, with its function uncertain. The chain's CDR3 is CASREAGDSNQPQHF. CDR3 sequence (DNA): TGTGCCAGCAGGGAGGCGGGTGATAGCAATCAGCCCCAGCATTTT.